A selection of T cell receptor beta chains follows, all from one sample in a study of blood T cell repertoires in COVID-19. TCRdb's copy holds only in-frame clones and misses some; the assay was immunoSEQ multiplex PCR. This sample has 170,000 or so clones, with more than 75% found just once. The sample consisted of peripheral blood. The source of these receptors is a woman younger than 30 who had recovered from COVID-19. Both conserved end residues are part of each CDR3. D genes are given only for firm matches. Expanded clones get a size class; other rows say once, few or many, or leave the size out.

v_gene	j_gene	abundance	d_gene	CDR3aa	CDR3nt
TRBV7-2	TRBJ1-2	.	.	CASSLMRRAGGVDYGYTF	TGTGCCAGCAGCTTAATGCGTAGGGCGGGGGGCGTGGACTATGGCTACACCTTC
TRBV10-3	TRBJ2-4	.	.	CAISDRVAKNIQYF	TGTGCCATCAGTGACAGGGTCGCCAAAAACATTCAGTACTTC
TRBV4-1	TRBJ1-5	.	.	CASSQSGAQPQHF	TGCGCCAGCAGCCAATCAGGGGCTCAGCCCCAGCATTTT
TRBV5-1	TRBJ2-3	.	TRBD1	CASSWGDRDTDTQYF	TGCGCCAGCAGCTGGGGGGACAGGGATACAGATACGCAGTATTTT
TRBV4-3	TRBJ2-2	.	TRBD2	CASSQAPPWRERIGELFF	TGCGCCAGCAGCCAAGCTCCCCCCTGGCGGGAGCGAATCGGGGAGCTGTTTTTT
TRBV5-5	TRBJ2-2	.	.	CASTPGEPGELFF	TGTGCCAGCACCCCCGGGGAGCCCGGGGAGCTGTTTTTT
TRBV21-1	TRBJ1-2	.	.	CASSKRGKARDALFYGYTF	TGTGCCAGCAGCAAAAGGGGGAAAGCTCGGGACGCCTTATTCTATGGCTACACCTTC
TRBV28	TRBJ2-1	few	.	CASSLSGHDEQFF	TGTGCCAGCAGTTTGTCAGGGCACGATGAGCAGTTCTTC
TRBV6-2/TRBV6-3	TRBJ2-7	.	TRBD1	CASSPYYPTGSYEQYF	TGTGCCAGCAGTCCCTACTATCCGACAGGGTCCTACGAGCAGTACTTC
TRBV20-1	TRBJ1-3	once	TRBD1	CSAGQGGTIYF	TGCAGTGCTGGACAGGGAGGAACCATATATTTT
TRBV4-1	TRBJ1-1	.	TRBD1	CASSPTPGQGENTEAFF	TGCGCCAGCAGCCCGACCCCGGGACAGGGCGAAAACACTGAAGCTTTCTTT
TRBV19	TRBJ1-5	.	.	CASSRQRNQPQHF	TGTGCCAGTAGTCGACAGCGCAATCAGCCCCAGCATTTT
TRBV6-5	TRBJ1-6	.	TRBD1	CASRQGLNSPLHF	TGTGCCAGCCGACAGGGCTTGAATTCACCCCTCCACTTT
TRBV28	TRBJ1-4	.	TRBD1	CASSLAGQGRKLFF	TGTGCCAGCAGTTTGGCGGGACAGGGTCGAAAACTGTTTTTT
TRBV2	TRBJ2-7	.	TRBD2	CASRASGGLYEQYF	TGTGCCAGCAGAGCGAGCGGGGGACTCTACGAGCAGTACTTC
TRBV5-4	TRBJ2-7	.	.	CASSLSGDEQYF	TGTGCCAGCAGCCTTAGCGGAGATGAGCAGTACTTC
TRBV28	TRBJ2-1	.	TRBD2	CASTPGTTDEQFF	TGTGCCAGCACCCCCGGGACTACCGATGAGCAGTTCTTC
TRBV4-1	TRBJ2-5	.	.	CASSQSLGETQYF	TGCGCCAGCAGCCAGAGCCTAGGTGAGACCCAGTACTTC
TRBV12-3/TRBV12-4	TRBJ2-1	many	.	CASRDFDRSEQFF	TGTGCCAGCAGGGACTTCGACAGGTCTGAGCAGTTCTTC
TRBV5-1	TRBJ1-2	.	TRBD1	CASSLSPGQGFGYTF	TGCGCCAGCAGCTTGTCGCCGGGACAGGGCTTTGGCTACACCTTC
TRBV7-2	TRBJ2-3	.	TRBD1	CASSFDRGFSDTQYF	TGTGCCAGCAGCTTCGACAGGGGGTTTTCCGATACGCAGTATTTT
TRBV9	TRBJ2-3	.	.	CASSQDSSSTDTQYF	TGTGCCAGCAGTCAGGACAGTTCGTCCACAGATACGCAGTATTTT
TRBV27	TRBJ2-2	.	TRBD2	CASSFAGEGTGELFF	TGTGCCAGCAGTTTCGCGGGAGAAGGCACCGGGGAGCTGTTTTTT
TRBV19	TRBJ1-4	once	.	CASSYLVGHPATNEKLFF	TGTGCCAGTAGTTATCTGGTGGGACACCCTGCAACTAATGAAAAACTGTTTTTT
TRBV9	TRBJ2-7	.	TRBD2	CASSVAPGGDYEQYF	TGTGCCAGCAGCGTAGCTCCGGGGGGGGACTACGAGCAGTACTTC
TRBV7-2	TRBJ1-1	.	.	CASSLTFTMNTEAFF	TGTGCCAGCAGCTTAACCTTTACAATGAACACTGAAGCTTTCTTT
TRBV14	TRBJ2-5	.	.	CASSQGSGGRGKTQYF	TGTGCCAGCAGCCAAGGGTCCGGGGGGCGCGGGAAGACCCAGTACTTC
TRBV10-3	TRBJ2-2	.	TRBD2	CAIRGSGSWNTGELFF	TGTGCCATCCGTGGTAGCGGGAGTTGGAACACCGGGGAGCTGTTTTTT
TRBV9	TRBJ1-3	many	.	CASSPSYRSSGNTIYF	TGTGCCAGCAGCCCTAGCTACCGAAGCTCTGGAAACACCATATATTTT
TRBV11-2	TRBJ1-3	.	TRBD1	CASSPIPGQNTGNTIYF	TGTGCCAGCAGCCCTATTCCGGGACAGAATACTGGAAACACCATATATTTT
TRBV18	TRBJ1-3	.	.	CASSPLRGADTIYF	TGTGCCAGCTCACCACTCCGGGGAGCTGACACCATATATTTT
TRBV24-1	TRBJ1-3	few	.	CATSDPRGPGNTIYF	TGTGCCACCAGTGACCCCAGGGGACCTGGAAACACCATATATTTT
TRBV5-5	TRBJ2-7	.	.	CASSLGATTTYEQYF	TGTGCCAGCAGCTTGGGCGCCACCACTACCTACGAGCAGTACTTC
TRBV7-9	TRBJ1-3	.	.	CASSSRGGVFGSGNTIYF	TGTGCCAGCAGCTCGCGCGGGGGGGTATTCGGCTCTGGAAACACCATATATTTT
TRBV7-7	TRBJ2-1	.	TRBD2	CASSLWPGGTSSLNEQFF	TGTGCTAGCAGCTTATGGCCGGGCGGGACTAGCAGCCTGAATGAGCAGTTCTTC
TRBV21-1	TRBJ2-3	.	.	CASSKARGGASTDTQYF	TGTGCCAGCAGCAAAGCGCGGGGCGGAGCTAGCACAGATACGCAGTATTTT
TRBV5-8	TRBJ2-2	few	.	CASSFRGVLAGELFF	TGTGCCAGCAGCTTCAGGGGGGTTCTCGCCGGGGAGCTGTTTTTT
TRBV12-3/TRBV12-4	TRBJ2-3	.	TRBD2	CASSLRESDTQYF	TGTGCCAGCAGTTTGCGGGAGTCGGATACGCAGTATTTT
TRBV7-6	TRBJ2-3	.	.	CASSESDTQYF	TGTGCCAGCAGTGAGTCCGATACGCAGTATTTT
TRBV6-2/TRBV6-3	TRBJ2-6	.	.	CASSYERGSSGANVLTF	TGTGCCAGCAGTTACGAAAGGGGGTCGTCTGGGGCCAACGTCCTGACTTTC
TRBV27	TRBJ1-6	.	.	CASSFNNSPLHF	TGTGCCAGCAGTTTTAATAATTCACCCCTCCACTTT
TRBV27	TRBJ2-1	.	.	CASSLGTPLRNEQFF	TGTGCCAGCAGTTTGGGGACTCCTTTAAGGAATGAGCAGTTCTTC
TRBV15	TRBJ2-5	.	.	CATSSSKGDWETQYF	TGTGCCACCAGCAGTTCCAAGGGGGATTGGGAGACCCAGTACTTC
TRBV6-2/TRBV6-3	TRBJ1-6	.	.	CASSWPGGARNSPLHF	TGTGCCAGCAGTTGGCCGGGGGGCGCGAGGAATTCACCCCTCCACTTT
TRBV5-1	TRBJ2-7	once	TRBD2	CASSWSGGLSYEQYF	TGCGCCAGCAGCTGGAGCGGGGGGCTCTCCTACGAGCAGTACTTC
TRBV19	TRBJ1-1	.	.	CASKQGNTEAFF	TGTGCCAGTAAACAGGGGAACACTGAAGCTTTCTTT
TRBV6-2/TRBV6-3	TRBJ1-2	.	TRBD1	CASSWGTGRHGYTF	TGTGCCAGCAGTTGGGGGACAGGCCGCCATGGCTACACCTTC
TRBV2	TRBJ2-1	.	.	CASSQGFWNEQFF	TGTGCCAGCAGCCAGGGATTTTGGAATGAGCAGTTCTTC
TRBV10-3	TRBJ2-1	.	.	CAINPGGRSNEQFF	TGTGCCATCAACCCCGGGGGGCGATCGAATGAGCAGTTCTTC
TRBV7-2	TRBJ2-5	.	TRBD2	CASSRTSGRKYQETQYF	TGTGCCAGCAGTCGGACTAGCGGGAGGAAGTACCAAGAGACCCAGTACTTC